One and the same sample provided the 10 T cell receptor beta chains below, sequenced in a study of T cell repertoires in cytomegalovirus infection. TCRdb reanalysed the reads using MiXCR and keeps one entry per CDR3 protein. The profile shows roughly 720,000 distinct CDR3 sequences, less than 40% of them singletons. The specimen sequenced was PBMCs. Receptor source: a human donor in good health (CMV status not recorded). Some clones in this sample may be carry-over from other donors' samples.

This clonotype showed up just a few times. The rearrangement links TRBV5-4 to TRBJ1-2; D is possibly TRBD1 (5 bases). Germline V gene lookup returns CDR1 SGHNT and CDR2 YYREEE (reference sequence). This CDR3 contains 14 residues. Trimming took off 1 base at V and 5 bases at J, with 12 bases between the two ends. CDR3 protein: CASSLSGGPYGYTF. CDR3 nucleotides: TGTGCCAGCAGCTTGAGCGGGGGACCTTATGGCTACACCTTC.

This clonotype was picked up a small number of times. The J gene is TRBJ1-2, the V gene TRBV7-2; possibly TRBD1 for D (5 bases). V dropped 4 bases and J dropped 1 base, with 10 bases sitting between them. CDR1 is SGHTA, CDR2 FQGNSA, per germline. The CDR3 length is 14 residues. CDR3 protein: CASSSQGFNYGYTF. The DNA of the CDR3 is TGTGCCAGCAGCTCTCAGGGATTTAACTATGGCTACACCTTC.

This clonotype was counted ten times or more. The CDR3 DNA reads TGTGCCAGCAGGTTGGCAGGGAGAGACAAGAGCTCTGGAAACACCATATATTTT. Its translation is CASRLAGRDKSSGNTIYF. The chain carries TRBV7-6 and TRBJ1-3, with D maybe TRBD1 (5 bases). CDR1 is SGHVS and CDR2 is FNYEAQ in the germline V gene. Trimming removed 6 bases from V and 0 bases from J, with 21 bases in between. This CDR3 is 18 amino acids long.

This sequence joins TRBV20-1 and TRBJ2-7, with 10 bases aligning to TRBD1. The V and J ends lost 6 bases and 3 bases, in that order; junction bases with no gene match: 5. The germline CDR1 and CDR2 sequences are DFQATT and SNEGSKA (reference sequence). There are 13 residues in the CDR3. The CDR3 DNA reads as TGCAGTGCGGAGACAGGGGGCAGCTACGAGCAGTACTTC. It translates to CSAETGGSYEQYF.

CDR3 sequence: CASRLGGRNNEQFF. The DNA of the CDR3 is TGTGCCAGCCGCCTTGGAGGGCGGAACAATGAGCAGTTCTTC. V and J are TRBV25-1 and TRBJ2-1; D perhaps matches TRBD2 (6 bases). V was cut by 8 bases and J by 5 bases, with 16 bases left in between. CDR3 size: 14 residues. CDR1 MGHDK and CDR2 SYGVNS come from the germline V gene. Full variable domain (missing parts from reference TRBV25-1 and TRBJ2-1): EADIYQTPRYLVIGTGKKITLECSQTMGHDKMYWYQQDPGMELHLIHYSYGVNSTEKGDLSSESTVSRIRTEHFPLTLESARPSHTSQYLCASRLGGRNNEQFFGPGTRLTVL.

The chain couples TRBV20-1 to TRBJ2-3; either TRBD1 or TRBD2 may supply D (5 bases each). Trimming pared 2 bases from V and 0 bases from J, leaving 12 bases between. Per the germline V gene, CDR1 is DFQATT and CDR2 is SNEGSKA (reference sequence). The CDR3 is 15 residues long. The chain's CDR3 is CSARSGASSTDTQYF. The DNA for the CDR3 is TGCAGTGCTAGATCCGGGGCTTCTAGCACAGATACGCAGTATTTT.

In nucleotides, the CDR3 is TGTGCCAGCAGGGGACAGGGCTCTGGCTACACCTTC. Translated, it gives CASRGQGSGYTF. V gene TRBV6-5 combines with J gene TRBJ1-2, with TRBD1 identical over 9 bases. The length of the CDR3 is 12 residues. V shed 6 bases, J shed 7 bases, and the junction held 3 bases outside the gene matches. Germline loops: CDR1 MNHEY, CDR2 SVGAGI.

The J gene is TRBJ1-3, the V gene TRBV19; 8 bases match TRBD1. This CDR3 has 18 amino acids. Per germline, CDR1 LNHDA and CDR2 SQIVND (reference sequence). V lost 3 bases to trimming and J lost 1 base; unmatched junction nucleotides: 11. The CDR3 sequence is CASSIDRGEEVSGNTIYF. The DNA for the CDR3 is TGTGCCAGTAGTATTGACAGGGGTGAAGAAGTGTCTGGAAACACCATATATTTT.

V and J are TRBV19 and TRBJ2-1; either TRBD1 or TRBD2 may supply D (5 bases each). Germline CDR1 and CDR2: LNHDA and SQIVND (reference sequence). V lost 7 bases, J lost 8 bases, and 15 bases lay in between. The CDR3 is 13 amino acids. The CDR3 DNA reads as TGTGCCAGTAACAACAGGCTGAGGGATGAGCAGTTCTTC. Protein: CASNNRLRDEQFF.

This clonotype was seen ten or more times. V usage is TRBV6-2 or TRBV6-3 and J usage is TRBJ1-1, with 8 positions matching TRBD1. From germline, CDR1 is MNHEY and CDR2 SVGEGT. The junction had 9 bases not matched to a gene; V was cut back by 10 bases and J by 2 bases. CDR3 size: 14 residues. For the CDR3, the DNA is TGTGCCATCTCACGGGGGACAGGAAACACTGAAGCTTTCTTT. Translation gives CAISRGTGNTEAFF.